Below are 12 T cell receptor beta chains sequenced from a single sample in a study of shared clonotypes between healthy human individuals. The assay was immunoSEQ multiplex PCR, and TCRdb's table has in-frame clones only and misses some. The table lists fewer than 1.8 million clones, about 98.5% of them singletons. The sequencing sample was made of naive CD4+ T cells sorted from blood. The subset was: CD45RA+ positively selected. The receptors come from a man under 40 in good health.

This chain connects TRBV7-9 to TRBJ2-6; TRBD1 matches 11 bases. Germline CDR1 reads SEHNR; CDR2 reads FQNEAQ (reference sequence). V shed 9 bases, J shed 2 bases, and the junction held 12 bases outside the gene matches. This CDR3 spans 18 amino acids. The CDR3 nucleotides read TGTGCCAGATCGACGTCTCGGACAGGGGGCGCTGGGGCCAACGTCCTGACTTTC. It encodes CARSTSRTGGAGANVLTF.

The chain couples TRBV30 to TRBJ2-7; 11 bases agree with TRBD2. The germline gives CDR1 GTSNPN, CDR2 SVGIG (reference sequence). The V gene end was trimmed by 0 bases and the J gene end by 5 bases; junction bases not matched to a gene: 6. The CDR3 covers 15 residues. The CDR3 here is CAWSVRLAGRNEQYF. The DNA for the CDR3 is TGTGCCTGGAGTGTTCGACTAGCGGGACGCAACGAGCAGTACTTC.

This clone has only one observation. The V call is TRBV7-2, the J call TRBJ2-7, with D tentatively TRBD2 (6 bases). Looked up from germline, CDR1 is SGHTA and CDR2 is FQGNSA. The CDR3 is 16 residues long. V lost 0 bases and J 0 bases, leaving 12 bases between the germline ends. The CDR3 nucleotides are TGTGCCAGCAGCTTAGCTGGAGGGAAGAGCTCCTACGAGCAGTACTTC. Protein: CASSLAGGKSSYEQYF.

V usage is TRBV5-5 and J usage is TRBJ2-1; weak D call: TRBD1 (7 bases). The CDR3 contains 15 residues. Germline loops: CDR1 SGHKS, CDR2 YYEKEE (reference sequence). Deletions cut 2 bases from V and 2 bases from J, with 11 bases between. CDR3 protein: CASSFGGGAYNEQFF. CDR3 coding DNA: TGTGCCAGCAGCTTTGGAGGGGGCGCCTACAATGAGCAGTTCTTC.

The V and J genes are TRBV11-1 and TRBJ2-2; D call uncertain. This CDR3 is built from 14 residues. CDR1 is SGHAT, CDR2 FQDESV, per germline (reference sequence). Trimming shortened V by 4 bases and J by 1 base, and 7 bases separated the two germline ends. This CDR3 is CASSWWGNTGELFF. The CDR3 DNA reads TGTGCCAGCAGCTGGTGGGGGAACACCGGGGAGCTGTTTTTT.

V usage is TRBV5-1 and J usage is TRBJ2-7; 8 bases fit TRBD1. Germline V gene sequence: CDR1 SGHRS, CDR2 YFSETQ. This CDR3 contains 14 residues. The junction had 7 bases not matched to a gene; V was cut back by 3 bases and J by 5 bases. The CDR3, as DNA: TGCGCCAGCAGCTCGATGACAGGGGTTGACGAGCAGTACTTC. Encoded protein: CASSSMTGVDEQYF.

This chain uses TRBV6-1 with TRBJ2-5; 8 bases agree with TRBD2. With 1 base clipped from V and 5 bases from J, the junction kept 6 bases outside the gene matches. This CDR3 has 15 amino acids. From germline, CDR1 is MNHNS and CDR2 SASEGT. CDR3 amino acids: CASSEGGGGGETQYF. CDR3 nucleotide sequence: TGTGCCAGCAGTGAAGGTGGAGGCGGGGGGGAGACCCAGTACTTC.

CDR3 in amino acids: CASSEGGTRGYTF. The CDR3 bases are TGTGCCAGCAGTGAAGGGGGGACCAGAGGCTACACCTTC. The V call is TRBV6-1, the J call TRBJ1-2, with TRBD1 as a possible D gene (5 bases). Trimming took 1 base from V and 8 from J, leaving 11 bases between them. The CDR3 covers 13 residues. Germline CDR1 and CDR2: MNHNS and SASEGT.

The genes are TRBV18 and TRBJ2-7; 9 nucleotides agree with TRBD2. This CDR3 region has 12 residues. Trimming at V came to 8 bases and at J to 7 bases, leaving 6 bases not matched to a gene. Germline V gene sequence: CDR1 KGHSH, CDR2 LQKENI. Written as DNA, the CDR3 is TGTGCCAGCCGGCGGGAGGGTTGGGAGCAGTACTTC. Protein: CASRREGWEQYF.

The rearrangement uses TRBV9 and TRBJ2-7; D unclear. V gave up 4 bases and J gave up 0 bases, with 11 bases separating them. Germline V gene sequence: CDR1 SGDLS, CDR2 YYNGEE. CDR3 length: 14 residues. CDR3 sequence (DNA): TGTGCCAGCAGCCCGAGAGGACCCTCCTACGAGCAGTACTTC. Translation gives CASSPRGPSYEQYF.

J is TRBJ2-3 and V is TRBV5-6; no clear D gene. Trimming removed 6 bases from V and 6 bases from J, with 17 bases in between. The CDR3 consists of 14 residues. Per germline, CDR1 SGHDT and CDR2 YYEEEE. The DNA of the CDR3 is TGTGCCAGCACCTTTGGAGCTTCCATCGATACGCAGTATTTT. Translated, it gives CASTFGASIDTQYF.

This clone was observed once. The chain employs TRBV10-1 and TRBJ2-7, with TRBD2 matching over 12 bases. The CDR3 is 15 amino acids. V lost 6 bases, J lost 7 bases, and 10 bases stayed unmatched. Per germline, CDR1 WNHNN and CDR2 SYGVQD (reference sequence). The CDR3 is CASSETSGRLGEQYF. DNA of the CDR3: TGCGCCAGCAGCGAGACTAGCGGGAGACTGGGTGAGCAGTACTTC.